This note documents a single TCR beta chain sequence. Its antigen is as yet unknown. PCR was performed using 60 Vbeta and 13 Jbeta primers. Profiling relied on immunoSEQ multiplex PCR, and the TCRdb table lists in-frame clones only, not all of them. The sample lists 120,000 to 150,000 clones; 73% were seen once. The data originate from a study of cytomegalovirus exposure and HLA in healthy donors. Study-wide results and limits: The authors listed 150 to 200 TCR beta chains as cytomegalovirus-associated. Specificity of a few CMV-associated chains for CMV antigens was verified in vitro. Equally common other TCR beta chains were less clonally expanded than HLA-associated ones, a later analysis found. Roughly uniform depth of sequencing across donors was assumed in presence/absence analyses.

This TCR was recovered from a woman younger than 30 in good health and CMV-seronegative. Sequencing input: PBMCs.

The CDR3 here is CASSDPRTGDPPNQPQHF. The DNA of the CDR3 is TGTGCCAGCAGTGACCCAAGGACAGGCGACCCTCCCAATCAGCCCCAGCATTTT. This chain links TRBV6-4 with TRBJ1-5, with 7 bases fitting TRBD1. Germline values: CDR1 MRHNA, CDR2 SNTAGT. The CDR3 has 18 residues. Losses at the gene ends were 2 bases for V and 3 bases for J; bases not matched to a gene: 13.